This TCR beta chain is drawn from a study of control samples from healthy donors and cancer patients. Per the germline V gene, CDR1 is SGHNT and CDR2 is YYREEE (reference sequence). Deletions cut 4 bases from V and 0 bases from J, with 13 bases between. The CDR3 loop spans 15 amino acids. Assay used: immunoSEQ multiplex PCR; TCRdb lists only in-frame clones, some missing. The data show some 150,000 clones, around 94% seen once. The sequenced sample consisted of PBMCs. This chain joins TRBV5-4 and TRBJ1-2; D unclear. This TCR came from a man in his 60s with colorectal cancer. The CDR3 sequence is CASSPDRITNYGYTF. Here the CDR3 DNA reads TGTGCCAGCAGCCCGGACCGGATCACTAACTATGGCTACACCTTC.